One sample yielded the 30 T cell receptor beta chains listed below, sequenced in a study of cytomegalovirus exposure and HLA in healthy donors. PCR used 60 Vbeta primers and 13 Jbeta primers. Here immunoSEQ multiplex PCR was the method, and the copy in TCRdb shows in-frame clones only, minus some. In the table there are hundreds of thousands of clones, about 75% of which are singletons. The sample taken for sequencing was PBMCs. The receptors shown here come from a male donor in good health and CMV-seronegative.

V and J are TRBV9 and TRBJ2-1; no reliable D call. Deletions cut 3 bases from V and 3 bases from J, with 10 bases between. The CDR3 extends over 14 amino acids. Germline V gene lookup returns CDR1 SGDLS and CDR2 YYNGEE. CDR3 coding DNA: TGTGCCAGCAGCGGTCGGGTCGGCTACAATGAGCAGTTCTTC. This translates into CASSGRVGYNEQFF. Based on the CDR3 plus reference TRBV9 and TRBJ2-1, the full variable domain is DSGVTQTPKHLITATGQRVTLRCSPRSGDLSVYWYQQSLDQGLQFLIQYYNGEERAKGNILERFSAQQFPDLHSELNLSSLELGDSALYFCASSGRVGYNEQFFGPGTRLTVL.

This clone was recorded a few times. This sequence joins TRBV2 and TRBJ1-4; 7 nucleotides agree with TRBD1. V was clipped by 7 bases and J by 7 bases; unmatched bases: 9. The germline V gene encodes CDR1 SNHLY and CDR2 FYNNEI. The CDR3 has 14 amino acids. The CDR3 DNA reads TGTGCCAGCAATCTAGACAGGGCGAGTGAAAAACTGTTTTTT. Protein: CASNLDRASEKLFF.

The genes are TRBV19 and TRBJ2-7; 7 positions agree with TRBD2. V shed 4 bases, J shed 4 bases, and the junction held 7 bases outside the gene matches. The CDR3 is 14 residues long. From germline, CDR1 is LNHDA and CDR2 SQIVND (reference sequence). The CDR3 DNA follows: TGTGCCAGTAGTAGGTCACCTAGCGGTTACGAGCAGTACTTC. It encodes CASSRSPSGYEQYF.

The CDR3 sequence is CASSPGRGYNEQFF. The CDR3 DNA sequence: TGTGCCAGCAGCCCGGGCCGAGGGTACAATGAGCAGTTCTTC. The V call is TRBV7-3, the J call TRBJ2-1; D is possibly TRBD2 (5 bases). The CDR3 runs to 14 residues. CDR1 and CDR2 from the germline V gene are SGHTA and FQGTGA. The V end was cut by 5 bases, the J end by 4 bases, with 12 bases between.

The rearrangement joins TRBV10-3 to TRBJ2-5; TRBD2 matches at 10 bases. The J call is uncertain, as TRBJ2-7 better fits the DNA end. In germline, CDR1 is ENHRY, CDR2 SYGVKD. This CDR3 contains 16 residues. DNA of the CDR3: TGTGCCATCAGTGGCCGGGCTAGCGGGAGCTCCTACGAGCAGTACTTC. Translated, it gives CAISGRASGSSYEQYF.

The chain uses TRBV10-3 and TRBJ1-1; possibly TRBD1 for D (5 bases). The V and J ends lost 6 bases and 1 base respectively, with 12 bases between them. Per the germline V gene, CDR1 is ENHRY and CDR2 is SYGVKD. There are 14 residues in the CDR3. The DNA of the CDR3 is TGTGCCATCAGACCCCGGGGGTCGAACACTGAAGCTTTCTTT. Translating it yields CAIRPRGSNTEAFF.

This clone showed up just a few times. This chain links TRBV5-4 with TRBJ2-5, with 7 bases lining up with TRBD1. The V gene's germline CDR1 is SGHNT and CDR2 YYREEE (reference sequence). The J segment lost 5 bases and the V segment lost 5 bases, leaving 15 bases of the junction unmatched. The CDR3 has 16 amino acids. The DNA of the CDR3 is TGTGCCAGCAGGAACCGACGGCAGGGGGTAGGGGAGACCCAGTACTTC. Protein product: CASRNRRQGVGETQYF.

CDR3 amino acids: CASRDRGDGYTF. CDR3 coding DNA: TGTGCCAGCAGGGACAGGGGCGATGGCTACACCTTC. The chain combines TRBV6-5 with TRBJ1-2; 9 positions match TRBD1. The CDR3 covers 12 residues. Germline lookup yields CDR1 MNHEY and CDR2 SVGAGI. J was trimmed by 6 bases and V by 6 bases; bases with no gene match: 2.

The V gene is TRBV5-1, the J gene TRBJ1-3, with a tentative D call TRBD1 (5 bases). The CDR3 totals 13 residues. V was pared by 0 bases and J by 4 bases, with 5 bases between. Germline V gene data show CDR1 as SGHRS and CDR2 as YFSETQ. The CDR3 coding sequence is TGCGCCAGCAGCTTGGGACAGGGAAACACCATATATTTT. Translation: CASSLGQGNTIYF.

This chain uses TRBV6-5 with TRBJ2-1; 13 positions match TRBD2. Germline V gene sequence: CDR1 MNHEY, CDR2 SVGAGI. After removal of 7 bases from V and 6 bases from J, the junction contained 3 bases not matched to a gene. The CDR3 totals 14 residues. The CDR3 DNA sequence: TGTGCCAGCACCAGACTAGCGGGAGGCAATGAGCAGTTCTTC. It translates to CASTRLAGGNEQFF.

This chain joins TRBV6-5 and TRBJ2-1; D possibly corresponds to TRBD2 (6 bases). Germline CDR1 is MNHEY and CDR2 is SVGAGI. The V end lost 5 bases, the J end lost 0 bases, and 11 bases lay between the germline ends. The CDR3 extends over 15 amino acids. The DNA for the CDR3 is TGTGCCAGCAGTCGGGACTTGAGCTCCTACAATGAGCAGTTCTTC. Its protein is CASSRDLSSYNEQFF.

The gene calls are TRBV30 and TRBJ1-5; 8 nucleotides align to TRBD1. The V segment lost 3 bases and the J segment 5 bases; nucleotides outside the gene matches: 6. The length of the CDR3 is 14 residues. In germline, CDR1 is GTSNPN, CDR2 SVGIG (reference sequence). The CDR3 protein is CAWSLGTGHQPQHF. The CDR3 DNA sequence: TGTGCCTGGAGCCTCGGGACAGGACATCAGCCCCAGCATTTT.

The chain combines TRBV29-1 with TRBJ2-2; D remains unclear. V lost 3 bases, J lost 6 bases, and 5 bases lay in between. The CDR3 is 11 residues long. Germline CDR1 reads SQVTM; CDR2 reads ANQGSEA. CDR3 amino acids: CSVEFAGELFF. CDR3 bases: TGCAGCGTTGAGTTCGCCGGGGAGCTGTTTTTT.

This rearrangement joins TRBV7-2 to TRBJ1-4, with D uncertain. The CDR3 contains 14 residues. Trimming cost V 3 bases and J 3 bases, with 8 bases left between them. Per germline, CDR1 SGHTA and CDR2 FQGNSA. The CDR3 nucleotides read TGTGCCAGCAGCTTTAGTTCTGCTAATGAAAAACTGTTTTTT. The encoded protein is CASSFSSANEKLFF.

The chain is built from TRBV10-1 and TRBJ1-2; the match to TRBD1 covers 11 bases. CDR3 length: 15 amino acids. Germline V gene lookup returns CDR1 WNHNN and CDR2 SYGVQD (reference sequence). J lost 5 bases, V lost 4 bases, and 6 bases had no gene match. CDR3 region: CASSGRTGGEYGYTF. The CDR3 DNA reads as TGCGCCAGCAGTGGAAGGACAGGGGGCGAATATGGCTACACCTTC.

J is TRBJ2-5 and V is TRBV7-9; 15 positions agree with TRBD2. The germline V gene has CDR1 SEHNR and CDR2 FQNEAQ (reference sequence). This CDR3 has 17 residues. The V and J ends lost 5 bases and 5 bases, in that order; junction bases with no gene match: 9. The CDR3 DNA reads TGTGCCAGCAGCCCTCGGACTAGCGGGAGGGGTCGCGAGACCCAGTACTTC. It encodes CASSPRTSGRGRETQYF.

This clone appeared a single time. CDR3 sequence reads: CASSPRGGISYEQYF. CDR3 in DNA: TGCGCCAGCAGCCCAAGGGGGGGGATCTCCTACGAGCAGTACTTC. The chain uses TRBV5-1 and TRBJ2-7; TRBD2 might be the D (7 bases). The CDR3 runs to 15 residues. The germline gives CDR1 SGHRS, CDR2 YFSETQ. The V gene lost 4 bases and the J gene lost 0 bases, with 14 bases spanning the gap.

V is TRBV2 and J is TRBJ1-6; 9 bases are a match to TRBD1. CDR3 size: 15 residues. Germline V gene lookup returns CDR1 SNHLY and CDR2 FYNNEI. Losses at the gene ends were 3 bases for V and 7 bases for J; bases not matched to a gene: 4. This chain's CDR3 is CASSETQGANSPLHF. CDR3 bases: TGTGCCAGCAGTGAGACACAGGGGGCCAATTCACCCCTCCACTTT.

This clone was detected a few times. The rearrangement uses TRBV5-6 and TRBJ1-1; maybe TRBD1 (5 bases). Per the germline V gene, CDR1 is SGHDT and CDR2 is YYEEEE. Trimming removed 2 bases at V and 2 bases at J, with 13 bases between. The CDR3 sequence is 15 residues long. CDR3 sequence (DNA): TGTGCCAGCAGCTTACCAGAAGGGGCAAACACTGAAGCTTTCTTT. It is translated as CASSLPEGANTEAFF. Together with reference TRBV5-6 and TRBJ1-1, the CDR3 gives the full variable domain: DAGVTQSPTHLIKTRGQQVTLRCSPKSGHDTVSWYQQALGQGPQFIFQYYEEEERQRGNFPDRFSGHQFPNYSSELNVNALLLGDSALYLCASSLPEGANTEAFFGQGTRLTVV.

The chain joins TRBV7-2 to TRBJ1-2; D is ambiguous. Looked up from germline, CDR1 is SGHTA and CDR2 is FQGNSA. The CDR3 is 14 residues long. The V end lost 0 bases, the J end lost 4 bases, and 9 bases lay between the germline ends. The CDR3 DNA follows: TGTGCCAGCAGCTTAGCATACAGCATCTATGGCTACACCTTC. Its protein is CASSLAYSIYGYTF.

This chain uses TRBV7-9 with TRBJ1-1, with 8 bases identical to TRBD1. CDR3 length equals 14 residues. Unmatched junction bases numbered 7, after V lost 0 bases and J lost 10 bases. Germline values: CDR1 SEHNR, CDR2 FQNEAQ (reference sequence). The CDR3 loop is CASSLALGRGRAFF. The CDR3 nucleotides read TGTGCCAGCAGCTTAGCGCTGGGCAGGGGGCGAGCTTTCTTT.

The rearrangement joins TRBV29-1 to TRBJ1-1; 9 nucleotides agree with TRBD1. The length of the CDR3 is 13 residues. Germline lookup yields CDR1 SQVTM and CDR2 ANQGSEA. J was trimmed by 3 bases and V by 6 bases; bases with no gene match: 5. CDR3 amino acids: CSVPDRGDTEAFF. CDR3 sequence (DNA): TGCAGCGTCCCCGACAGGGGGGACACTGAAGCTTTCTTT.

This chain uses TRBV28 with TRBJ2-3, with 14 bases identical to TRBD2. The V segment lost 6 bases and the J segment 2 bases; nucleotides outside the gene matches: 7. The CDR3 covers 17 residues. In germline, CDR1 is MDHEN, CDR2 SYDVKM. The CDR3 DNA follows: TGTGCCAGCAGCCAAGGACTAGCGGGAGGACCCACAGATACGCAGTATTTT. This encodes CASSQGLAGGPTDTQYF.

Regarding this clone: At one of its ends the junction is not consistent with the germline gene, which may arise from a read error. CDR3 sequence (DNA): TGTGCCAGCAGTTTAGCGGGGGGTCCGTCCTACGAGCAGTACTTC. The encoded protein is CASSLAGGPSYEQYF. The chain has TRBV7-2 and TRBJ2-7; 10 positions agree with TRBD2. CDR1 is SGHTA, CDR2 FQGNSA, per germline. The length of the CDR3 is 15 residues.

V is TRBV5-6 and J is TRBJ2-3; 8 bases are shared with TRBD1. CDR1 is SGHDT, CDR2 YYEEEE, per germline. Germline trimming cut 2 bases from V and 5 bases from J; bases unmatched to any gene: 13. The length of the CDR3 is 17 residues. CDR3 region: CASSFSPAGTGLDTQYF. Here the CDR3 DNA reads TGTGCCAGCAGCTTTTCGCCCGCCGGGACAGGCCTAGATACGCAGTATTTT.

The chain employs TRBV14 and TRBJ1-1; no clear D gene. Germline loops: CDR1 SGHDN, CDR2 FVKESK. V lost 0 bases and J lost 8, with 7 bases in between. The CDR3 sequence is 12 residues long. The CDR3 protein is CASSQEGGEAFF. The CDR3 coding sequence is TGTGCCAGCAGCCAAGAAGGAGGAGAAGCTTTCTTT.

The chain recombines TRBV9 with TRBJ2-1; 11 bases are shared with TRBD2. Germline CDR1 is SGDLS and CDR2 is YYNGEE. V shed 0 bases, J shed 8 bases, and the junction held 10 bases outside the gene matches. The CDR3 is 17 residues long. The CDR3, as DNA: TGTGCCAGCAGCGTAGCCACCTTAGCGGGGGGGCAGGATGAGCAGTTCTTC. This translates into CASSVATLAGGQDEQFF.

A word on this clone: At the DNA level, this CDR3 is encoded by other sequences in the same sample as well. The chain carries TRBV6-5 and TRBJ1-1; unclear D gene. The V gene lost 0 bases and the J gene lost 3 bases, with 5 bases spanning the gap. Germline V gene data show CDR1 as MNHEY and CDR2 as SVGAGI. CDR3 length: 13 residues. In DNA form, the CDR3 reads TGTGCCAGCAGTTACTCCCGGGACACTGAAGCTTTCTTT. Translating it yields CASSYSRDTEAFF.

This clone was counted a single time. CDR3 bases: TGTGCCAGCAGCTTAGGCCCTGGGAGGACAGGGGCGATAAATCCCTACGAGCAGTACTTC. Amino acid sequence: CASSLGPGRTGAINPYEQYF. This chain joins TRBV13 and TRBJ2-7; 9 bases align to TRBD1. Germline CDR1 is PRHDT and CDR2 is FYEKMQ (reference sequence). Germline trimming cut 0 bases from V and 2 bases from J; bases unmatched to any gene: 17. The CDR3 length is 20 residues.

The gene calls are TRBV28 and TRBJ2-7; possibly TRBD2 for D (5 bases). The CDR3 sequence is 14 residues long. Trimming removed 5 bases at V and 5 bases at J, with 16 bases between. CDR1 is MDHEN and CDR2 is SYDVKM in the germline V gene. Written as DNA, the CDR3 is TGTGCCAGCAGTACTCGACCCGGGCGGGACGAGCAGTACTTC. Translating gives CASSTRPGRDEQYF.